This T cell receptor (beta chain) was sequenced in a study of blood T cells in healthy people across ages. A note on this clonotype: The antigen is undetermined.

Study-wide points: Conclusively comparing naive with antigen-experienced cells was impossible with unsorted PBMCs.

CDR1 and CDR2 (germline): MNHEY, SVGAGI. The CDR3 has 16 amino acids. A J-beta primer mix and a sample-barcoded 5' primer were used in a second PCR of about 6 to 12 cycles. Every cDNA molecule carried a tag from a template-switch adaptor bearing 12 random nucleotides. TCRdb reprocessed the 5' RACE reads via MiXCR and lists one record per CDR3 protein. The data hold just over 1 million distinct CDR3 sequences, with less than 50% observed a single time. V and J are TRBV6-5 and TRBJ2-4; TRBD2 aligns across 8 bases. With the DNA end fitting TRBJ2-5 better, the J assignment may be wrong. What was sequenced was blood. The sequence came from a woman aged 60-75 years in good health. CDR3 residues: CASSPRTSRRDETQYF. The CDR3 DNA reads TGTGCCAGCAGTCCACGGACTAGCCGGCGGGATGAGACCCAGTACTTC.